This T cell receptor (beta chain) derives from a study of human T cells and chemical hapten exposure. On the study more broadly: Minor pooled library volume differences mainly drove per-sample TCR yield variation.

This clonotype has more than one count but fewer than ten. The CDR3 contains 11 residues. V gave up 2 bases and J gave up 8 bases, with 3 bases separating them. The total RNA was obtained from whole blood that was not fractionated. Library preparation tagged each individual cDNA molecule with a unique molecular identifier. TCRdb reprocessed the 5' RACE reads via MiXCR and lists one record per CDR3 protein. The sample lists 110,000 or so distinct CDR3 sequences; approximately 20% were seen once. The source is a human donor in good health. The rearrangement uses TRBV12-3 or TRBV12-4 and TRBJ1-4; D remains unclear. CDR3 residues: CASSLREKLFF. The DNA of the CDR3 is TGTGCCAGCAGTTTAAGGGAAAAACTGTTTTTT.